This T cell receptor (beta chain) derives from a study of CD8 T cells in Susac syndrome. Across the study: Blood was drawn from patients with Susac syndrome. At that point, they were therapy-naive, on corticosteroids, or on intravenous immunoglobulin alone.

Reverse transcription used about 0.45 to 1 ug RNA and random hexamers. From the immunoSEQ multiplex PCR reads, TCRdb called clonotypes with MiXCR, one entry per CDR3 protein. The table includes 150,000 to 200,000 distinct CDR3 sequences, around 94% detected once. This clonotype was detected only once. CDR3 length: 14 residues. The V end was cut by 7 bases, the J end by 2 bases, with 15 bases between. CDR1 is LGHDT and CDR2 is YNNKEL in the germline V gene (reference sequence). Sample: CD4+ T cells from PBMCs. The genes are TRBV3-1 and TRBJ2-7; either TRBD1 or TRBD2 may fit D (5 bases each). This clonotype was obtained from a human donor with Susac syndrome. CDR3 bases: TGTGCCAGCACCAGAAGGGACGGCACCTACGAGCAGTACTTC. It translates to CASTRRDGTYEQYF.